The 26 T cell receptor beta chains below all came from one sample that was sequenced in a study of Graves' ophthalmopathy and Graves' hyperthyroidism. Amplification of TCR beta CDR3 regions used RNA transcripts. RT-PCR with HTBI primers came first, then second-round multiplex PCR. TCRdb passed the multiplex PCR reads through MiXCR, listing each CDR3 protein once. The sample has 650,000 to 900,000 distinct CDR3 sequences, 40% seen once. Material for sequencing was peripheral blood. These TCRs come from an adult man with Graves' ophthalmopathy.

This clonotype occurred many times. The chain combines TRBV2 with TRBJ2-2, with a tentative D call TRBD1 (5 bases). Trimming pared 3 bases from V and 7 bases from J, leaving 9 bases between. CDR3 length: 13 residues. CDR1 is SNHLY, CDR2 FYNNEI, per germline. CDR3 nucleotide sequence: TGTGCCAGCAGTGACAGGGTGGGCGGGGAGCTGTTTTTT. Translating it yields CASSDRVGGELFF.

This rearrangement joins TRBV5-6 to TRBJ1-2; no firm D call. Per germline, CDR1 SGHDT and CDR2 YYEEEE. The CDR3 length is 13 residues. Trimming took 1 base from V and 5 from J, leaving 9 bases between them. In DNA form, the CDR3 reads TGTGCCAGCAGCTTGTTCAGAGAATATGGCTACACCTTC. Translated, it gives CASSLFREYGYTF.

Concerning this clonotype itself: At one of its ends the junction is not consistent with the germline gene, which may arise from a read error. The CDR3 region has the DNA TGCAGCGTCGATACTACGGACGTCACTGAAGCTTTC. This translates into CSVDTTDVTEAF. The V and J genes are TRBV29-1 and TRBJ2-6; D is ambiguous. Germline loops: CDR1 SQVTM, CDR2 ANQGSEA. This CDR3 has 12 amino acids.

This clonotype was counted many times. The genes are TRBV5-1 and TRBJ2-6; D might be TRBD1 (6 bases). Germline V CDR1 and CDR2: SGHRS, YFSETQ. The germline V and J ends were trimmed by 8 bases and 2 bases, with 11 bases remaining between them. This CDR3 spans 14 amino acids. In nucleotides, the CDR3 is TGCGCCAGTACGTACAGGGCTGGGGCCAACGTCCTGACTTTC. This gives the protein CASTYRAGANVLTF.

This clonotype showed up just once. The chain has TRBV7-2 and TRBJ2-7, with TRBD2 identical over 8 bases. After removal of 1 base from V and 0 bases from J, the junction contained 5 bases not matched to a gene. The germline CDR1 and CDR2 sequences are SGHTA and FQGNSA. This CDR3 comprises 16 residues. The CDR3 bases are TGTGCCAGCAGCTTAGAGGCGGGAGGACCCTCCTACGAGCAGTACTTC. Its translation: CASSLEAGGPSYEQYF.

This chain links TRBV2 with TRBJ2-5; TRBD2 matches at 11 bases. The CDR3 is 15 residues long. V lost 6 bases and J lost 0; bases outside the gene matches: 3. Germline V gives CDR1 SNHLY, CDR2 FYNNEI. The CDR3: CASRRLAGNQETQYF. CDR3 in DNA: TGTGCCAGCAGGCGACTAGCGGGGAACCAAGAGACCCAGTACTTC.

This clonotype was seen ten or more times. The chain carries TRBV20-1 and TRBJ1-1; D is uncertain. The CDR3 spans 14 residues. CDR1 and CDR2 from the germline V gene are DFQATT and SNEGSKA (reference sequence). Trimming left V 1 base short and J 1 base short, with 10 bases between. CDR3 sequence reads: CSARGLGANTEAFF. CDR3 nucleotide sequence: TGCAGTGCTAGAGGGTTGGGCGCGAACACTGAAGCTTTCTTT.

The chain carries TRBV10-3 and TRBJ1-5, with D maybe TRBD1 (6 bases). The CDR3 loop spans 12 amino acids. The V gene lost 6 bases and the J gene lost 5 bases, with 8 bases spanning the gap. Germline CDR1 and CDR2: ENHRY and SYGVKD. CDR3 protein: CAIREGDQPQHF. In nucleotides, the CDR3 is TGTGCCATCAGGGAGGGGGATCAGCCCCAGCATTTT.

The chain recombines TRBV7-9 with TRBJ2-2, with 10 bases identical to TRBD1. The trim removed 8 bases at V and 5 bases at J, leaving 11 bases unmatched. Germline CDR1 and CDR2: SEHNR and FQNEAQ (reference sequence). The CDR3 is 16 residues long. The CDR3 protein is CASAGGQGDGTGELFF. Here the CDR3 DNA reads TGTGCCAGCGCAGGAGGACAGGGGGACGGAACCGGGGAGCTGTTTTTT.

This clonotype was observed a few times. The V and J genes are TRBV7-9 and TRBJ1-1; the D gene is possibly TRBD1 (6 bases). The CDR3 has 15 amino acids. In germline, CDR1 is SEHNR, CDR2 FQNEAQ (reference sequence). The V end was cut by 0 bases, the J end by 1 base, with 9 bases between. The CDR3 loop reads CASSLAQGGNTEAFF. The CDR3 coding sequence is TGTGCCAGCAGCTTAGCACAGGGTGGGAACACTGAAGCTTTCTTT.

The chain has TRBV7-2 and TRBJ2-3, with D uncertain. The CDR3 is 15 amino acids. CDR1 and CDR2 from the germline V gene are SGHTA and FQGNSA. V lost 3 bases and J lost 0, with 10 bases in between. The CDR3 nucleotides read TGTGCCAGCAGCTTGTTAGTATCTAGCACAGATACGCAGTATTTT. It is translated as CASSLLVSSTDTQYF.

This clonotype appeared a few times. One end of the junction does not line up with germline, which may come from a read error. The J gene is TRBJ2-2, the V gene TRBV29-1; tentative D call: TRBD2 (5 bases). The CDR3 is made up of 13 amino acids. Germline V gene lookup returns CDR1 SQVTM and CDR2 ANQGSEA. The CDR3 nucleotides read TGCAGCGTTGATGGCAAGAACACCGGGGAGCCGTTTTTT. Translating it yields CSVDGKNTGEPFF.

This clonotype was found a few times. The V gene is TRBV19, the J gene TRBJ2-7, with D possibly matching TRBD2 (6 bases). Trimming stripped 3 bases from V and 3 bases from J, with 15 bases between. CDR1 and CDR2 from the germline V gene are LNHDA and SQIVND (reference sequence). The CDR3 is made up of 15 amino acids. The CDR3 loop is CASSIGTGTLYEQYF. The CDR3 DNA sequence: TGTGCCAGTAGTATTGGGACTGGGACCCTCTACGAGCAGTACTTC.

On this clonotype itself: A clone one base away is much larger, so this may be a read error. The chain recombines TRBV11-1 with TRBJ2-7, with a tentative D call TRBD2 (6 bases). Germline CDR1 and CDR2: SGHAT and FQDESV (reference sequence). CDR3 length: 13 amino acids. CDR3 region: CASGLAVRGEQYF. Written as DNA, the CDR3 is TGTGCCAGCGGCTTAGCGGTTCGGGGGGAGCAGTACTTC.

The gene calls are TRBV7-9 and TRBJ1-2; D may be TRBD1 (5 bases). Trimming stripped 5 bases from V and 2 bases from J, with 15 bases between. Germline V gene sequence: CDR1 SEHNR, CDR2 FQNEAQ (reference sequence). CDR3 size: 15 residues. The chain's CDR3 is CASSPGDARNYGYTF. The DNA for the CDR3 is TGTGCCAGCAGCCCGGGGGATGCTAGAAACTATGGCTACACCTTC.

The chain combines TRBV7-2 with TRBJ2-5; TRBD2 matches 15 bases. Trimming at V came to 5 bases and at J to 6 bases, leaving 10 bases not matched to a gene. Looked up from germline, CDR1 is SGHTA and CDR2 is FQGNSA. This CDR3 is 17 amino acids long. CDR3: CASSPPGLAGGAKTQYF. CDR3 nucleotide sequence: TGTGCCAGCAGCCCTCCCGGACTAGCGGGAGGGGCAAAGACCCAGTACTTC.

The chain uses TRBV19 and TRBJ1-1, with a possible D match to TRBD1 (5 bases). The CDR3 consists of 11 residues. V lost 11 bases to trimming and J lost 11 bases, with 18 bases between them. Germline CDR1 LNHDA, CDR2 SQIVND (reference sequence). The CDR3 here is CAWSQTGNAFF. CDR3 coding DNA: TGTGCCTGGAGTCAAACAGGAAATGCTTTCTTT. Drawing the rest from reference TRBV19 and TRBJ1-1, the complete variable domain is DGGITQSPKYLFRKEGQNVTLSCEQNLNHDAMYWYRQDPGQGLRLIYYSQIVNDFQKGDIAEGYSVSREKKESFPLTVTSAQKNPTAFYLCAWSQTGNAFFGQGTRLTVV.

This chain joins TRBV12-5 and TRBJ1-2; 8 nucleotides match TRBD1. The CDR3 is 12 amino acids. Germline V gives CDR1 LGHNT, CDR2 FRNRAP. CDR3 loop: CASRDRYYGYTF. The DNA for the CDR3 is TGTGCCAGCAGGGACAGGTATTATGGCTACACCTTC.

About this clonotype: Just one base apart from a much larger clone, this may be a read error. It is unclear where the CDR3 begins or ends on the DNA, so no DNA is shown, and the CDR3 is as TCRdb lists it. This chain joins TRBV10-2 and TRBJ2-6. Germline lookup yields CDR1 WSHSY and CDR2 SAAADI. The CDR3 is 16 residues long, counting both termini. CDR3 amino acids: CASSERFGSGANVPTF.

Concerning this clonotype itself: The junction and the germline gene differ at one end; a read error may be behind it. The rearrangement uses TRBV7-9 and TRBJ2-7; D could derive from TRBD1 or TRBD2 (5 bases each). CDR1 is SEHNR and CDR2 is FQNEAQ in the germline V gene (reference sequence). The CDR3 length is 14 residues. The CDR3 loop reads CASSFSGDPYELYF. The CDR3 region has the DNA TGTGCCAGCAGCTTCTCCGGGGACCCCTACGAGCTGTACTTC.

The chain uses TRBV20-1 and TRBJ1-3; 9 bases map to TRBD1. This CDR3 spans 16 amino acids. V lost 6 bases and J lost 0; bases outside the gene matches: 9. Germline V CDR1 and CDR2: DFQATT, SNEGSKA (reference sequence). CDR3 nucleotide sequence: TGCAGTGCGGATGACAGGGGGAAGTACTCTGGAAACACCATATATTTT. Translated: CSADDRGKYSGNTIYF.

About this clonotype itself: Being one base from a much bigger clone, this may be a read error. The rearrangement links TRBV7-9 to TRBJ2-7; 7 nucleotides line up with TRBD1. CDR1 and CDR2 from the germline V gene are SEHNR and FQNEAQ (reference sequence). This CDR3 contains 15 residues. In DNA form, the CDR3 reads TGTACCAGCAGCCCTACCGGGACAGAACCCTACGAGCAGTACTTC. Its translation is CTSSPTGTEPYEQYF.

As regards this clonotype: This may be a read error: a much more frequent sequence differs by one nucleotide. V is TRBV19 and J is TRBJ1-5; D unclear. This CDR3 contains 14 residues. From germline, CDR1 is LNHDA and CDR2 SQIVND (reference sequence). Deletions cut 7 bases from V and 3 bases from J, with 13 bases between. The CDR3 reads CASTGPPVNQPQHF. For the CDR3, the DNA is TGTGCCAGTACTGGGCCTCCTGTCAATCAGCCCCAGCATTTT.

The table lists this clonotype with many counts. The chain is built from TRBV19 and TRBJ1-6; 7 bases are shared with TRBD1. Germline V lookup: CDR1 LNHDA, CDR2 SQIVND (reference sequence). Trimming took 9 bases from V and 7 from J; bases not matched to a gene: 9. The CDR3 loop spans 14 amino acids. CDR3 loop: CASCDRVGNSPLHF. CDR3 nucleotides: TGTGCCAGCTGCGACAGGGTGGGGAATTCACCCCTCCACTTT.

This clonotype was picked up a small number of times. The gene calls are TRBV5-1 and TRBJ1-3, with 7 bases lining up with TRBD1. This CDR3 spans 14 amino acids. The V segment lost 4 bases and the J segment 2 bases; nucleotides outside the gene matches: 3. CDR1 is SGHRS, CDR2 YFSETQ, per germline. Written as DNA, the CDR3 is TGCGCCAGCAGCCACACAGGGGCTGGAAACACCATATATTTT. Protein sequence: CASSHTGAGNTIYF.

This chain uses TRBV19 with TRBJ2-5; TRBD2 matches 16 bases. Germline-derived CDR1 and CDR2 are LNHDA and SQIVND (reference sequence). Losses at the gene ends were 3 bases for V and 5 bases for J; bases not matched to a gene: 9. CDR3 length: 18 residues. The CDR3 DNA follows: TGTGCCAGTAGTATGCCGGGACTAGCGGGAGGGCCGTCGGAGACCCAGTACTTC. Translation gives CASSMPGLAGGPSETQYF.